The 27 T cell receptor beta chains below were found in one sample sequenced in a study of cytomegalovirus exposure and HLA in healthy donors. A multiplex PCR was run with 60 Vbeta primers and 13 Jbeta primers. This table comes from immunoSEQ multiplex PCR, and its TCRdb copy is limited to in-frame clones, with some not included. The sample consists of about 160,000 clones, around 79% of them appearing once. Sequenced: PBMCs. Receptor source: a woman aged 40 to 50 in good health and CMV-seronegative.

Written as DNA, the CDR3 is TGTGCCAGCAGCTTGGGTCCGGGGTTGTCTGGAAACACCATATATTTT. Its translation is CASSLGPGLSGNTIYF. The rearrangement uses TRBV5-4 and TRBJ1-3; D unresolved. The CDR3 extends over 16 amino acids. V dropped 0 bases and J dropped 1 base, with 11 bases sitting between them. CDR1 SGHNT and CDR2 YYREEE come from the germline V gene (reference sequence).

This clone was recorded once. The V and J genes are TRBV5-8 and TRBJ1-1; no clear D gene. Germline V CDR1 and CDR2: SGHTS, YDEGEE. CDR3 size: 12 residues. V lost 5 bases, J lost 4 bases, and 9 bases lay in between. The CDR3 DNA is TGTGCCAGCAGGGGGAGGGCCACTGAAGCTTTCTTT. Its translation is CASRGRATEAFF.

The genes are TRBV7-3 and TRBJ2-5; perhaps TRBD2 as D (6 bases). The CDR3 contains 13 residues. Germline assignment: CDR1 SGHTA and CDR2 FQGTGA. Trimming pared 8 bases from V and 2 bases from J, leaving 12 bases between. DNA for the CDR3: TGTGCCAGCGGGCGGGATGGACAAGAGACCCAGTACTTC. Translation: CASGRDGQETQYF.

The sample holds one count of this clone. This rearrangement joins TRBV5-1 to TRBJ1-2; perhaps TRBD1 as D (6 bases). The CDR3 spans 14 residues. Trimming removed 4 bases from V and 3 bases from J, with 13 bases in between. Germline assignment: CDR1 SGHRS and CDR2 YFSETQ. Written as DNA, the CDR3 is TGCGCCAGCAGCCCCGAAGGGGGGGACTATGGCTACACCTTC. Translated, it gives CASSPEGGDYGYTF. Based on the CDR3 plus reference TRBV5-1 and TRBJ1-2, the full variable domain is KAGVTQTPRYLIKTRGQQVTLSCSPISGHRSVSWYQQTPGQGLQFLFEYFSETQRNKGNFPGRFSGRQFSNSRSEMNVSTLELGDSALYLCASSPEGGDYGYTFGSGTRLTVV.

The V and J genes are TRBV27 and TRBJ1-1; D is undetermined. The V end was cut by 6 bases, the J end by 2 bases, with 10 bases between. The germline CDR1 and CDR2 sequences are MNHEY and SMNVEV (reference sequence). The CDR3 covers 13 residues. The CDR3 DNA is TGTGCCAGCAGCAGGCAGCCTAACACTGAAGCTTTCTTT. It codes for CASSRQPNTEAFF.

This chain links TRBV4-2 with TRBJ2-3; 8 bases fit TRBD2. The CDR3 is 16 amino acids. Germline CDR1 is LGHNA and CDR2 is YNFKEQ. J gave up 0 bases and V 4 bases, and 6 bases lay outside the gene matches. Written as DNA, the CDR3 is TGTGCCAGCAGCCTAAGAACTAGCGGAAGCACAGATACGCAGTATTTT. Translation gives CASSLRTSGSTDTQYF.

This chain uses TRBV5-1 with TRBJ2-3, with 7 bases matching TRBD1. This CDR3 has 14 amino acids. V was pared by 4 bases and J by 6 bases, with 8 bases of the junction left unmatched. Germline CDR1 is SGHRS and CDR2 is YFSETQ. CDR3 sequence (DNA): TGCGCCAGCAGCCAGACAGGGCGTTCCGATACGCAGTATTTT. It is translated as CASSQTGRSDTQYF.

The chain joins TRBV5-1 to TRBJ2-5; no definite D call. Trimming removed 0 bases from V and 2 bases from J, with 5 bases in between. From germline, CDR1 is SGHRS and CDR2 YFSETQ. The CDR3 runs to 13 residues. In DNA, the CDR3 is TGCGCCAGCAGCTTGGATCCTCAAGAGACCCAGTACTTC. Protein product: CASSLDPQETQYF.

For the CDR3, the DNA is TGTGCCAGCAGTCCCGGAACCGTCGGGACAGGCGCGGAGACCCAGTACTTC. Its translation: CASSPGTVGTGAETQYF. The chain has TRBV27 and TRBJ2-5, with 8 bases lining up with TRBD1. The CDR3 is 17 amino acids. V lost 5 bases, J lost 5 bases, and 16 bases stayed unmatched. Per the germline V gene, CDR1 is MNHEY and CDR2 is SMNVEV (reference sequence).

The chain couples TRBV29-1 to TRBJ2-7; D unresolved. V was clipped by 6 bases and J by 0 bases, with 9 bases between them. The germline V gene encodes CDR1 SQVTM and CDR2 ANQGSEA. This CDR3 comprises 12 residues. The CDR3 region is CSVATISYEQYF. DNA for the CDR3: TGCAGCGTCGCCACTATCTCCTACGAGCAGTACTTC.

The sample holds one count of this clone. The V call is TRBV5-4, the J call TRBJ2-1, with 13 bases lining up with TRBD2. J was trimmed by 4 bases and V by 5 bases; bases with no gene match: 3. The CDR3 extends over 15 amino acids. CDR1 and CDR2 (germline): SGHNT, YYREEE (reference sequence). The CDR3 bases are TGTGCCAGCAGTCAGACTAGCGGGGGGTACAATGAGCAGTTCTTC. Translating it yields CASSQTSGGYNEQFF.

The chain has TRBV27 and TRBJ2-7; 8 bases fit TRBD1. The CDR3 length is 15 residues. CDR1 MNHEY and CDR2 SMNVEV come from the germline V gene (reference sequence). The junction had 8 bases not matched to a gene; V was cut back by 2 bases and J by 5 bases. CDR3 nucleotides: TGTGCCAGCAGTTTACCTGGACAGGGTTTGCACGAGCAGTACTTC. Residues: CASSLPGQGLHEQYF.

This clone occurred once. The gene calls are TRBV7-9 and TRBJ2-2, with 7 bases identical to TRBD1. Germline V gene lookup returns CDR1 SEHNR and CDR2 FQNEAQ (reference sequence). V lost 5 bases to trimming and J lost 5 bases; unmatched junction nucleotides: 14. This CDR3 has 17 amino acids. The CDR3 DNA sequence: TGTGCCAGCAGCAAAAACCAGGGCAGGGGGTTTACCGGGGAGCTGTTTTTT. It codes for CASSKNQGRGFTGELFF.

This rearrangement joins TRBV10-2 to TRBJ1-2, with a weak D call TRBD1 (5 bases). The germline V gene encodes CDR1 WSHSY and CDR2 SAAADI. CDR3 size: 14 residues. V was cut by 6 bases and J by 4 bases, with 15 bases left in between. The CDR3, as DNA: TGCGCCAGCAGGGTGAAGGTGGGGCCCTATGGCTACACCTTC. Amino acid sequence: CASRVKVGPYGYTF.

The rearrangement links TRBV6-1 to TRBJ1-2, with a tentative D call TRBD1 (5 bases). Germline-derived CDR1 and CDR2 are MNHNS and SASEGT. The CDR3 contains 15 residues. V gave up 1 base and J gave up 0 bases, with 9 bases separating them. The CDR3 DNA sequence: TGTGCCAGCAGTGAAGGGGGCCCGGCTAACTATGGCTACACCTTC. Translating gives CASSEGGPANYGYTF.

The chain employs TRBV5-8 and TRBJ2-7, with 10 bases matching TRBD1. CDR1 is SGHTS, CDR2 YDEGEE, per germline. There are 17 residues in the CDR3. V lost 4 bases and J lost 0; bases outside the gene matches: 10. CDR3 loop: CASSVGQGKSFSYEQYF. The CDR3, as DNA: TGTGCCAGCAGCGTGGGACAGGGGAAATCCTTCTCCTACGAGCAGTACTTC.

The V call is TRBV6-1, the J call TRBJ2-1; 11 bases are shared with TRBD2. The germline CDR1 and CDR2 sequences are MNHNS and SASEGT. With 4 bases clipped from V and 7 bases from J, the junction kept 3 bases outside the gene matches. The CDR3 consists of 14 residues. The CDR3 DNA follows: TGTGCCAGCAGTGGACTAGCGGGGAGTAATGAGCAGTTCTTC. Its protein product is CASSGLAGSNEQFF.

The rearrangement joins TRBV28 to TRBJ1-3; D remains ambiguous. Germline CDR1 MDHEN, CDR2 SYDVKM. V shed 2 bases and J shed 0 bases, with 11 bases lying between them. The CDR3 runs 16 residues. CDR3 coding DNA: TGTGCCAGCAGTTTAAACAGACCGAGCTCTGGAAACACCATATATTTT. Residues: CASSLNRPSSGNTIYF.

The V call is TRBV10-2, the J call TRBJ1-1; TRBD1 matches at 9 bases. V dropped 8 bases and J dropped 12; count of bases not matched to a gene: 13. The CDR3 spans 13 residues. Germline CDR1 and CDR2: WSHSY and SAAADI. In nucleotides, the CDR3 is TGCGCCAGCTCAGCGGCCAACAGGGGGCTGACTTTCTTT. Encoded protein: CASSAANRGLTFF.

This clone was detected only once. The chain has TRBV19 and TRBJ2-3, with TRBD2 identical over 10 bases. The CDR3 has 16 amino acids. Germline V gene lookup returns CDR1 LNHDA and CDR2 SQIVND (reference sequence). V gave up 3 bases and J gave up 2 bases; unmatched junction bases: 5. In nucleotides, the CDR3 is TGTGCCAGTAGTATTGTAGCGGGGGGAACCACAGATACGCAGTATTTT. It is translated as CASSIVAGGTTDTQYF. The whole variable domain, remainder taken from reference TRBV19 and TRBJ2-3, is DGGITQSPKYLFRKEGQNVTLSCEQNLNHDAMYWYRQDPGQGLRLIYYSQIVNDFQKGDIAEGYSVSREKKESFPLTVTSAQKNPTAFYLCASSIVAGGTTDTQYFGPGTRLTVL.

The chain links TRBV5-5 to TRBJ2-3; D call uncertain. Trimming removed 4 bases at V and 0 bases at J, with 6 bases between. Germline values: CDR1 SGHKS, CDR2 YYEKEE (reference sequence). The CDR3 runs 13 residues. CDR3 residues: CASSLQSTDTQYF. The CDR3 DNA reads as TGTGCCAGCAGCCTACAGAGCACAGATACGCAGTATTTT.

V usage is TRBV6-1 and J usage is TRBJ2-7; D is undetermined. CDR1 MNHNS and CDR2 SASEGT come from the germline V gene. The CDR3 covers 16 residues. Deletions cut 4 bases from V and 3 bases from J, with 19 bases between. CDR3 residues: CASSGLRPPRSYEQYF. In DNA form, the CDR3 reads TGTGCCAGCAGTGGGCTCAGGCCCCCCCGCAGCTACGAGCAGTACTTC.

The rearrangement links TRBV11-3 to TRBJ1-3, with D perhaps TRBD1 (6 bases). This CDR3 spans 13 amino acids. V was shortened by 9 bases and J by 3 bases, with 12 bases between the two germline ends. Germline CDR1 is SGHNT and CDR2 is YENEEA. CDR3 in DNA: TGTGCCAGATCCCCGGGACATGGAAACACCATATATTTT. Translating gives CARSPGHGNTIYF.

This chain links TRBV25-1 with TRBJ2-3; weak D call: TRBD2 (7 bases). With 8 bases removed from V and 0 bases from J, the gap between germline ends came to 12 bases. Looked up from germline, CDR1 is MGHDK and CDR2 is SYGVNS. The CDR3 is made up of 14 amino acids. In nucleotides, the CDR3 is TGTGCCAGCCGAGGGGGGGTCAGCACAGATACGCAGTATTTT. It yields the protein CASRGGVSTDTQYF.

The CDR3 loop reads CASSPGPGEKLFF. The CDR3, as DNA: TGCGCCAGCAGCCCCGGGCCGGGAGAAAAACTGTTTTTT. The chain has TRBV5-1 and TRBJ1-4; D is unresolved. The germline V gene has CDR1 SGHRS and CDR2 YFSETQ. The CDR3 runs to 13 residues. Trimming shortened V by 4 bases and J by 8 bases, and 12 bases separated the two germline ends.

The rearrangement links TRBV28 to TRBJ2-1; 11 bases line up with TRBD2. The CDR3 spans 15 residues. V dropped 5 bases and J dropped 12; count of bases not matched to a gene: 12. The germline V gene has CDR1 MDHEN and CDR2 SYDVKM. The CDR3, as DNA: TGTGCCAGCAGTGACCCCCTAGCGGGGGGAAGGCTGCAGTTCTTC. Translated, it gives CASSDPLAGGRLQFF.

In this sample, this clone turned up once. The genes are TRBV25-1 and TRBJ2-3; a weak D match, TRBD2 (6 bases). V shed 7 bases and J shed 2 bases, with 13 bases lying between them. Germline V CDR1 and CDR2: MGHDK, SYGVNS. The CDR3 loop spans 14 amino acids. The CDR3 reads CASMAGGSTDTQYF. DNA for the CDR3: TGTGCCAGCATGGCTGGGGGGTCCACAGATACGCAGTATTTT.